The clone carrying this T cell receptor (beta chain) showed up just a few times. Every bit of the isolated RNA underwent reverse transcription, so sequencing read expressed TCRB transcripts. Using immunoSEQ multiplex PCR, the repertoire was profiled, and TCRdb retains in-frame clones only, with some absent. Among about 930,000 clones listed, 15% to 20% were seen once. The sample belongs to a study of beta chain features in type 1 diabetes. In the study overall: Patients shared similar age, gender and cell yields with healthy donors.

The CDR3 contains 17 residues. Trimming pared 5 bases from V and 0 bases from J, leaving 17 bases between. Germline V gives CDR1 ENHRY, CDR2 SYGVKD. The TCR sequence derives from a woman between 18 and 30 years old in good health. The rearrangement links TRBV10-3 to TRBJ1-3; a weak D match, TRBD1 (6 bases). The sequencing sample was made of naive CD4+ T cells from blood. The CDR3 reads CAISQRRTGSSGNTIYF. The DNA of the CDR3 is TGTGCCATCAGTCAGAGACGAACAGGGAGCTCTGGAAACACCATATATTTT.